This passage covers 5 T cell receptor beta chains from one sample sequenced in a study of blood T cell repertoires in COVID-19. Method: immunoSEQ multiplex PCR; TCRdb's copy keeps in-frame clones and lacks some. The sample carries 180,000 or so clones, 70% to 90% recorded once. Sequences were obtained from peripheral blood. Receptors were obtained from a woman older than 75 in a cohort sampled during active or convalescent COVID-19.

This chain connects TRBV27 to TRBJ1-5; D is perhaps TRBD1 (5 bases). V lost 6 bases and J 4 bases, leaving 10 bases between the germline ends. Per germline, CDR1 MNHEY and CDR2 SMNVEV (reference sequence). The CDR3 is made up of 13 amino acids. The CDR3 DNA sequence: TGTGCCAGCAGCCTGACAGTGAATCAGCCCCAGCATTTT. Translating gives CASSLTVNQPQHF.

As regards this clone: At the DNA level, this CDR3 is encoded by other sequences in the same sample as well. The J gene is TRBJ2-2, the V gene TRBV5-5; TRBD1 aligns across 7 bases. CDR3 length: 15 residues. Germline V gene sequence: CDR1 SGHKS, CDR2 YYEKEE (reference sequence). Unmatched junction bases numbered 5, after V lost 4 bases and J lost 2 bases. The CDR3 here is CASSLRQGNTGELFF. CDR3 nucleotides: TGTGCCAGCAGCCTACGACAGGGAAACACCGGGGAGCTGTTTTTT.

This chain uses TRBV19 with TRBJ1-2; 10 bases match TRBD1. CDR1 is LNHDA, CDR2 SQIVND, per germline (reference sequence). This CDR3 is built from 15 residues. After removal of 4 bases from V and 3 bases from J, the junction contained 5 bases not matched to a gene. The CDR3 region has the DNA TGTGCCAGTAGTACGGGGGACAGGGGATACTATGGCTACACCTTC. Translating gives CASSTGDRGYYGYTF.

In regard to this clone: A junction boundary mismatches the germline segment, possibly from a read error. This chain links TRBV7-2 with TRBJ1-3; weak D call: TRBD1 (6 bases). This CDR3 region has 15 residues. Germline CDR1 and CDR2: SGHTA and FQGNSA. CDR3 in amino acids: CASSLGGGFGNTIYF. Written as DNA, the CDR3 is TGTGCCAGCAGTTTAGGGGGGGGCTTTGGAAACACCATATATTTT.

The V gene is TRBV19, the J gene TRBJ2-5; D ambiguous. The germline V gene has CDR1 LNHDA and CDR2 SQIVND (reference sequence). This CDR3 region has 15 residues. Trimming stripped 1 base from V and 3 bases from J, with 12 bases between. CDR3 residues: CASSIVGSHEETQYF. In nucleotides, the CDR3 is TGTGCCAGTAGTATAGTCGGTTCCCACGAAGAGACCCAGTACTTC.